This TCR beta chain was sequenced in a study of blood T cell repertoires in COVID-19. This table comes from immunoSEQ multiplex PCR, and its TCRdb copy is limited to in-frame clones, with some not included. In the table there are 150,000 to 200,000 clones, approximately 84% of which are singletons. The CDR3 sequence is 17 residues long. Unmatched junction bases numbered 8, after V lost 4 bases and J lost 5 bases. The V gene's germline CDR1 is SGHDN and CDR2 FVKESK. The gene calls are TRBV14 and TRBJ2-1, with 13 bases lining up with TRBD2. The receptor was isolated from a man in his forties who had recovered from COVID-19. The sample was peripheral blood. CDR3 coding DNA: TGTGCCAGCAGCCGCTTAACGGGACTAGCGGGACACAATGAGCAGTTCTTC. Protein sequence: CASSRLTGLAGHNEQFF.